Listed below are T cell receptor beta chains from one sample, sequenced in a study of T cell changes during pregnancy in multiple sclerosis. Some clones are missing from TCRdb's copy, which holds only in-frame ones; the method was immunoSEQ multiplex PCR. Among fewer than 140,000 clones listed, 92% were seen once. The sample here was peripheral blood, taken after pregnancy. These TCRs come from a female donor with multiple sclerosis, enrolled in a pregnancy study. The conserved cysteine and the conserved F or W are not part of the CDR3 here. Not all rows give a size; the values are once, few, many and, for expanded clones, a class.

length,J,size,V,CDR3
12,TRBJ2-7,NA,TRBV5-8,ASSDEGQNYEQY
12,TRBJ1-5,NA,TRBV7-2,ASSSTGGHQPQH
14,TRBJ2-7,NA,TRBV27,ASSEGSTSGRYEQY
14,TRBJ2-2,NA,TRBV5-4,ASSVGLAGDTGELF
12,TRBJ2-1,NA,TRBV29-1,SVDILAGSDEQF
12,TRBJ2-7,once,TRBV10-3,ATYDRAHPYEQY
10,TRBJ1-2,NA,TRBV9,ASSDRGRGYT
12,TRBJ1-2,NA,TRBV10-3,AISEPARAYGYT
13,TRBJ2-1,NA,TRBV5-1,ASRRLAGLSDEQF
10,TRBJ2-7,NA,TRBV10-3,ATRQGTNHQY
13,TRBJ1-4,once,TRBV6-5,ASSYALQGPRKLF
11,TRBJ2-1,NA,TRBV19,ASSIGRANEQF
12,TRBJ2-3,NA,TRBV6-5,ASSLSLGTDTQY
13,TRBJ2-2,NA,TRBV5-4,ASSEPGRSTGELF
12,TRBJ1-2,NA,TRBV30,ACPGTGSYYGYT
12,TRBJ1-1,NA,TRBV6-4,ASSESATGAEAF
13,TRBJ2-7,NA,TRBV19,ASSPSWGLSYEQY
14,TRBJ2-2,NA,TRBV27,ASSLVSGVGTGELF
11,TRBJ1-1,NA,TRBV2,ASIGTGRTEAF
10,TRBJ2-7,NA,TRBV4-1,ASTHLTYEQY
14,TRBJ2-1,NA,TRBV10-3,AISESRASAHNEQF
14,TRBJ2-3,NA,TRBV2,ASSDGSGGSTDTQY
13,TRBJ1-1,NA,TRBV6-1,ASSEARGLDTEAF
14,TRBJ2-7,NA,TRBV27,ASQTPIRGATYEQY
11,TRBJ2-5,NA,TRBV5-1,ASSLAGLETQY
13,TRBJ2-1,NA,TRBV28,ASSQLAGVNNEQF
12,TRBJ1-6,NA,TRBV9,ASSPGAGNSPLH
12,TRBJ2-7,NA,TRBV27,ASSSTGATGEQY
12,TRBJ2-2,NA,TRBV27,ASNRAGVAGELF
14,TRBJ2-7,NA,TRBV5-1,ASSGNSGGSSYEQY
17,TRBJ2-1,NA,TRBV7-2,ASSLRAGGRDHSYNEQF